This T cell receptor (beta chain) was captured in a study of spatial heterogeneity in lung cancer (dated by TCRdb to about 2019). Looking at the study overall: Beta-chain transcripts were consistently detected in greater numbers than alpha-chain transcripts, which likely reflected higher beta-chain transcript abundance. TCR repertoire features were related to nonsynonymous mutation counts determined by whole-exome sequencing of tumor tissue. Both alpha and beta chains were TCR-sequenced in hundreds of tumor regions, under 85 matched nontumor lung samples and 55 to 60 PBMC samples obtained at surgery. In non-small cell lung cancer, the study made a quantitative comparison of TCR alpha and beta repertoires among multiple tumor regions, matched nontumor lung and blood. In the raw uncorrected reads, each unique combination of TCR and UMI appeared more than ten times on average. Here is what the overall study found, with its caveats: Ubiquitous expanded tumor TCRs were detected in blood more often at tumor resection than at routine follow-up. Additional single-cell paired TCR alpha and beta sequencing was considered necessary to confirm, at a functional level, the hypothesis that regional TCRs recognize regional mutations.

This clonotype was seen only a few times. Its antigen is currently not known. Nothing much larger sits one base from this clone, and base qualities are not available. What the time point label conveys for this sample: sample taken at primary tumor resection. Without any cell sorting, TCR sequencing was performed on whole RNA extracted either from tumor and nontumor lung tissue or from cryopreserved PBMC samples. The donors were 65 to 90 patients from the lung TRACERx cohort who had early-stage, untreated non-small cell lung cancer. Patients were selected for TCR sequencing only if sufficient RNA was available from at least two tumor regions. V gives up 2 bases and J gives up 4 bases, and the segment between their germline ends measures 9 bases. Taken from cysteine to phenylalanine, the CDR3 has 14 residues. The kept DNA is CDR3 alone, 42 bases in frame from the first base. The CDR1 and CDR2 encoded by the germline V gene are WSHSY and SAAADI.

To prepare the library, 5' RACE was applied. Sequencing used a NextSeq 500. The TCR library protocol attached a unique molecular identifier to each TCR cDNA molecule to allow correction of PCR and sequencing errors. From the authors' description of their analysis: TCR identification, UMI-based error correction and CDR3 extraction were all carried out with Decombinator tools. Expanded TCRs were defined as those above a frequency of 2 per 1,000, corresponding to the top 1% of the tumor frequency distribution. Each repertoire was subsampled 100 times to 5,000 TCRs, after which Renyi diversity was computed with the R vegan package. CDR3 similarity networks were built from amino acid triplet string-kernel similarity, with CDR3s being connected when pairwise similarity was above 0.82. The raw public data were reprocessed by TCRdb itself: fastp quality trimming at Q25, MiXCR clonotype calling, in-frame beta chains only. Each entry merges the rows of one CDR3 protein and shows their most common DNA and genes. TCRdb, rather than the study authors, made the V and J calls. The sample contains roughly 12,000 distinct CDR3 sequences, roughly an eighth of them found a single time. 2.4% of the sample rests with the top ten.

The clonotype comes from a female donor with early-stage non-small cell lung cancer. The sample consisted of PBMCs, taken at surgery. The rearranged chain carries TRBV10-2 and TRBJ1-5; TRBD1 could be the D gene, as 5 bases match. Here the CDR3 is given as CASSEQGGNQPQHF. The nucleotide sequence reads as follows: TGCGCCAGCAGTGAGCAGGGAGGGAATCAGCCCCAGCATTTT.